This T cell receptor (beta chain) was documented in a study of molecular identifiers for immune sequencing clone quantification. TCRdb re-derived calls from the PCR reads in MiXCR, one entry per CDR3 protein. Of about 640,000 distinct CDR3 sequences in the sample, 15% to 20% were seen once. This clonotype has at least ten counts. V was shortened by 9 bases and J by 2 bases, with 20 bases between the two germline ends. The CDR3 has 16 residues. This rearrangement joins TRBV23-1 to TRBJ1-5, with D possibly TRBD1 on 5 matching bases. TRBV23-1 is flagged as an ORF with uncertain function. The clonotype comes from a human donor in good health. Some libraries in this study had Jurkat cell RNA spiked in. The sequencing sample was made of naive CD8+ T cells from blood, with Jurkat cell RNA spiked in. The subset is: FACS-sorted CD8+CD4-CCR7+CD45RA+ naive T cells. CDR3 in DNA: TGCGCCAGATGTTTCAGGGTGGAAATCGGCAATCAGCCCCAGCATTTT. Translating it yields CARCFRVEIGNQPQHF.